A single T cell receptor (beta chain) is shown here with its context. The data were taken from a study of blood T cells in healthy people across ages. The CDR3 has 16 residues. Germline-derived CDR1 and CDR2 are MNHEY and SVGEGT. The junction had 9 bases not matched to a gene; V was cut back by 7 bases and J by 4 bases. Each sample had at least 7 million PBMCs isolated. The use of a sample-barcoded 5' primer and a J-beta primer mix characterized a second PCR of about 6 to 12 cycles. One entry per CDR3 protein results from TCRdb running MiXCR on the 5' RACE reads. Altogether about 730,000 distinct CDR3 sequences are present, roughly two fifths being singletons, with the ten largest covering 20% to 25%.

Sample: blood. The clonotype comes from a woman aged 55-75 years in good health. The genes are TRBV6-2 or TRBV6-3 and TRBJ1-3; 11 nucleotides line up with TRBD1. The CDR3 sequence: CASTDRGRNVGNTIYF. CDR3 nucleotides: TGTGCCAGCACGGACAGGGGGCGAAACGTCGGAAACACCATATATTTT.